Listed below are T cell receptor beta chains from one sample, sequenced in a study of blood T cells in healthy people across ages. TCRdb passed the 5' RACE reads through MiXCR, listing each CDR3 protein once. Among 650,000 to 1,000,000 distinct CDR3 sequences listed, about 45% were seen once. Source material: blood. The receptors come from a man older than 75 in good health. Both conserved end residues are part of each CDR3. Each record gives: D gene, CDR3 length, V gene, clone size, J gene, CDR3 protein, CDR3 DNA. D genes are given only for firm matches. A clone size is listed for some rows: how often the clone was seen (once, few, many), or a class if it is expanded.

>-|16|TRBV4-3|many|TRBJ2-3
CASSQDEGPDTDTQYF
TGCGCCAGCAGCCAAGATGAGGGACCGGACACAGATACGCAGTATTTT
>-|13|TRBV28|few|TRBJ2-7
CASSWGPTYEQYF
TGTGCCAGCAGTTGGGGCCCAACCTACGAGCAGTACTTC
>TRBD1|12|TRBV29-1|many|TRBJ2-7
CSAKDRVDEQYF
TGCAGCGCAAAGGACAGGGTGGACGAGCAGTACTTC
>-|13|TRBV29-1|many|TRBJ1-4
CSVGDSTNEKLFF
TGCAGCGTGGGCGATTCAACTAATGAAAAACTGTTTTTT
>TRBD1|14|TRBV20-1|-|TRBJ1-5
CSVPTRTGYQPQHF
TGCAGTGTCCCGACTCGGACAGGCTATCAGCCCCAGCATTTT
>-|15|TRBV29-1|-|TRBJ2-1
CSARLGRVVYNEQFF
TGCAGCGCCAGGCTGGGGCGGGTAGTTTACAATGAGCAGTTCTTC
>-|12|TRBV20-1|-|TRBJ1-6
CSARSFNSPLHF
TGCAGTGCCAGGAGCTTTAATTCACCCCTCCACTTT
>TRBD1|14|TRBV3-1|many|TRBJ2-1
CASSRDRLYNEQFF
TGTGCCAGCAGCAGGGACAGACTATACAATGAGCAGTTCTTC
>-|18|TRBV20-1|-|TRBJ2-1
CSARDEPFDRIRTGEQFF
TGCAGTGCTAGAGATGAGCCTTTCGACAGGATACGAACGGGGGAGCAGTTCTTC
>-|15|TRBV7-2|few|TRBJ2-3
CASSLAGVPTDTQYF
TGTGCCAGCAGCTTAGCGGGAGTACCCACAGATACGCAGTATTTT
>-|14|TRBV3-1|-|TRBJ1-5
CASSQGPSNLPQHF
TGTGCCAGCAGCCAAGGGCCCAGCAATCTGCCCCAGCATTTT
>TRBD2|16|TRBV7-7|-|TRBJ2-5
CASSLGPASGQETQYF
TGTGCTAGCAGCTTAGGGCCGGCTAGCGGGCAAGAGACCCAGTACTTC
>TRBD2|14|TRBV9|once|TRBJ2-5
CASSATSGEETQYF
TGTGCCAGCAGCGCTACTAGCGGGGAAGAGACCCAGTACTTC
>-|14|TRBV10-3|few|TRBJ2-1
CAISVGGPRNEQFF
TGTGCCATCAGTGTGGGTGGCCCCCGCAATGAGCAGTTCTTC
>TRBD1|14|TRBV19|few|TRBJ2-7
CASSLTGSRNEQYF
TGTGCCAGTAGTTTGACAGGGTCTAGGAACGAGCAGTACTTC
>-|15|TRBV20-1|-|TRBJ2-3
CSARDSQRGTDTQYF
TGCAGTGCTAGAGATTCGCAGCGGGGCACAGATACGCAGTATTTT
>-|14|TRBV13|few|TRBJ2-7
CASSETGPAYEQYF
TGTGCCAGCAGTGAAACAGGGCCCGCCTACGAGCAGTACTTC
>-|13|TRBV6-5|-|TRBJ1-2
CASSKGQLGGYTF
TGTGCCAGCAGCAAAGGACAGCTGGGCGGCTACACCTTC
>-|13|TRBV6-2/TRBV6-3|few|TRBJ2-7
CASSYSGDWGQYF
TGTGCCAGCAGTTACTCGGGGGATTGGGGGCAGTACTTC
>-|16|TRBV15|-|TRBJ2-7
CATREDRGQLIYIRYF
TGTGCCACCAGAGAGGATAGAGGACAGTTGATATACATTCGGTACTTC
>-|13|TRBV29-1|-|TRBJ2-7
CSVEVLTYNEQYF
TGCAGCGTTGAAGTTTTAACCTACAATGAGCAGTACTTC
>-|13|TRBV7-2|few|TRBJ2-2
CASSQFKVGELFF
TGTGCCAGCAGCCAATTCAAGGTCGGGGAGCTGTTTTTT
>TRBD1|14|TRBV13|-|TRBJ2-3
CASSTGTEEDTQYF
TGTGCCAGCAGCACCGGGACAGAAGAAGATACGCAGTATTTT
>-|12|TRBV29-1|few|TRBJ2-1
CSVVTAYNEQFF
TGCAGCGTTGTGACAGCCTACAATGAGCAGTTCTTC
>-|13|TRBV11-2|-|TRBJ1-2
CASNLDGVYGYTF
TGTGCCAGCAACTTAGACGGGGTCTATGGCTACACCTTC
>-|15|TRBV12-3/TRBV12-4|-|TRBJ2-2
CASSLDPRGTGELFF
TGTGCCAGCAGTTTGGACCCGCGAGGCACCGGGGAGCTGTTTTTT
>TRBD2|13|TRBV20-1|-|TRBJ2-5
CSADGTNQETQYF
TGCAGTGCCGATGGGACTAACCAAGAGACCCAGTACTTC
>TRBD1|14|TRBV12-3/TRBV12-4|-|TRBJ2-7
CASSQGDRGYEQYF
TGTGCCAGCAGCCAAGGGGACAGGGGGTACGAGCAGTACTTC
>-|15|TRBV9|-|TRBJ2-7
CASSLTPGQTYEQYF
TGTGCCAGCAGTTTGACCCCGGGACAAACCTACGAGCAGTACTTC